The sequence of this TCR beta chain was determined in a study of control samples from healthy donors and cancer patients. The CDR3 is made up of 10 amino acids. Germline trimming cut 10 bases from V and 9 bases from J; bases unmatched to any gene: 5. CDR1 and CDR2 (germline): MDHEN, SYDVKM. Only in-frame clones appear in the TCRdb table, and some are missing; sequencing was by immunoSEQ multiplex PCR. The sample yields more than 50,000 clones, less than 95% seen once. The receptor's source is a woman aged 45-65 years with colorectal cancer. This sequence joins TRBV28 and TRBJ1-1; 7 bases fit TRBD1. What was sequenced was PBMCs. This CDR3 is CAIADRKAFF. CDR3 coding DNA: TGTGCCATTGCGGACAGGAAAGCTTTCTTT.